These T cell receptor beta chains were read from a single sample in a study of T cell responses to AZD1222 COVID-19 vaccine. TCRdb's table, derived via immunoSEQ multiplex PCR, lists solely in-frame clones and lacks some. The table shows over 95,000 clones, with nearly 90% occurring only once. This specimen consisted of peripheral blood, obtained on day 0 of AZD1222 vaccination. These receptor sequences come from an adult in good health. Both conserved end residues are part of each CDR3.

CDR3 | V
CASSLLTGGDGYTF | TRBV27
CASSLAPVSSYNEQFF | TRBV7-6
CASSYSDSPLHF | TRBV6-5
CASSQGMAGGVNEQFF | TRBV3-1/TRBV3-2
CSVSGQGYSYGYTF | TRBV29-1
CASSLEGQGLSGNTIYF | TRBV5-1
CASSTDRYQPQHF | TRBV12-3/TRBV12-4
CASTPMAGANRNTEAFF | TRBV21-1
CASSHSRTGGETQYF | TRBV7-9
CASSFTTGALYTF | TRBV5-5
CASRGDRVDTGELFF | TRBV6-6
CASTYGTGGSPLHF | TRBV19
CASSLSGGPYNEQFF | TRBV5-4
CASSQRMNTEAFF | TRBV5-1
CASSPGAKNIQYF | TRBV2
CASREEPGQGNTEAFF | TRBV2
CASSVGSGSDTQYF | TRBV9
CASSRTAAGGTEAFF | TRBV11-1
CATSDSHRALPLYEQFF | TRBV24-1
CASSVATSGTDTQYF | TRBV9
CASSPQGGQGRWHF | TRBV7-2
CASRATGTTYEQYF | TRBV2
CASSSNLAGGTDTQYF | TRBV7-2
CASSAPGGFGYTF | TRBV7-6
CASSQDRVVKNGYTF | TRBV4-3
CASSRGGTSYEQYF | TRBV27
CATSDLGRAYEQYF | TRBV24-1
CASSLTGTVGADTQYF | TRBV27
CASSRQGAGELFF | TRBV5-8
CASSPRDRDYGYTF | TRBV3-1/TRBV3-2
CAWSGIPSYNEQFF | TRBV30
CASSLEGTRTYNEQFF | TRBV5-4
CASSPQDFNYGYTF | TRBV9
CASNRGASGSSYNEQFF | TRBV7-9
CASSLDGGQAFF | TRBV7-2
CASSLGVVASGRNTGELFF | TRBV11-2
CASSLWSDYYTDTQYF | TRBV7-2
CASSPGTSGGRAKNIQYF | TRBV7-8
CASSSDGPTDTQYF | TRBV7-2
CASTETTINYGYTF | TRBV7-8
CASSITVEGSYNEQFF | TRBV19